A single sample is the source of the 22 T cell receptor beta chains below, sequenced in a study of Ad26.COV2.S vaccination and SARS-CoV-2 variants. Profiled with immunoSEQ multiplex PCR; TCRdb holds only in-frame clones, not every one. The top ten hold 3.5% of the sample, which has 300,000 to 500,000 clones, about 85% seen once. This sample's treatment: around 19 received Ad26.COV2.S at low or high dose, single or two shots; 5 received placebo; per-sample allocation not given. Samples came from day 63 after the first vaccine or placebo injection. The specimen was peripheral blood, collected in a trial of Ad26.COV2.S vaccine versus placebo. These receptors were obtained from a person between 18 and 60 years old who received the Ad26.COV2.S COVID-19 vaccine or a placebo.

CDR3 nucleotide sequence: TGTGCCAGCAGCTCAAGGGGGTTTGGCTATGGCTACACCTTC. It is translated as CASSSRGFGYGYTF. This chain uses TRBV13 with TRBJ1-2, with D perhaps matching TRBD1 (6 bases). The CDR3 runs to 14 residues. From germline, CDR1 is PRHDT and CDR2 FYEKMQ (reference sequence). V lost 4 bases and J lost 4, with 13 bases in between. The full variable domain, in which reference TRBV13 and TRBJ1-2 provide the parts outside the CDR3, is AAGVIQSPRHLIKEKRETATLKCYPIPRHDTVYWYQQGPGQDPQFLISFYEKMQSDKGSIPDRFSAQQFSDYHSELNMSSLELGDSALYFCASSSRGFGYGYTFGSGTRLTVV.

The gene calls are TRBV18 and TRBJ2-7, with D perhaps matching TRBD1 (5 bases). The CDR3 covers 12 residues. Deletions cut 3 bases from V and 2 bases from J, with 5 bases between. Germline CDR1 reads KGHSH; CDR2 reads LQKENI. As DNA, the CDR3 is TGTGCCAGCTCACCGGACACCTACGAGCAGTACTTC. Translation: CASSPDTYEQYF.

The chain recombines TRBV4-3 with TRBJ2-7, with D perhaps assigned TRBD1 or TRBD2 (5 bases each). Germline CDR1 reads LGHNA; CDR2 reads YSLEER. The length of the CDR3 is 14 residues. The V end was cut by 4 bases, the J end by 4 bases, with 14 bases between. The CDR3 DNA reads TGCGCCAGCAGCCTCGGGGCGAACGTTTACGAGCAGTACTTC. The encoded protein is CASSLGANVYEQYF.

This clone was detected only a few times. V gene TRBV7-9 combines with J gene TRBJ2-2, with unresolved D. The V and J ends lost 1 base and 7 bases respectively, with 10 bases between them. CDR1 and CDR2 (germline): SEHNR, FQNEAQ (reference sequence). This CDR3 is 14 amino acids long. This CDR3 is CASSLVGGHGELFF. The CDR3, as DNA: TGTGCCAGCAGCTTAGTCGGTGGGCACGGGGAGCTGTTTTTT.

This clone has a handful of counts. The chain combines TRBV20-1 with TRBJ2-5, with D hard to call. The length of the CDR3 is 13 residues. Germline loops: CDR1 DFQATT, CDR2 SNEGSKA (reference sequence). Trimming removed 3 bases from V and 1 base from J, with 9 bases in between. CDR3 nucleotides: TGCAGTGCTAGTCTGGCAGTCCAAGAGACCCAGTACTTC. This sequence encodes CSASLAVQETQYF.

This chain links TRBV14 with TRBJ2-3; a possible D gene is TRBD2 (5 bases). There are 15 residues in the CDR3. Germline values: CDR1 SGHDN, CDR2 FVKESK. The V end lost 2 bases, the J end lost 2 bases, and 11 bases lay between the germline ends. The CDR3 spells CASSQITGITDTQYF. The CDR3 DNA is TGTGCCAGCAGCCAAATAACCGGGATCACAGATACGCAGTATTTT.

This clone was seen only a few times. The rearrangement uses TRBV3-1 (or the pseudogene TRBV3-2) and TRBJ1-6; 7 nucleotides line up with TRBD1. The J segment lost 9 bases and the V segment lost 1 base, leaving 6 bases of the junction unmatched. CDR1 is LGHDT and CDR2 is YNNKEL in the germline V gene (reference sequence). The CDR3 runs 15 residues. The CDR3 here is CASSQVPGQSSPLHF. In DNA form, the CDR3 reads TGTGCCAGCAGCCAAGTGCCGGGACAGAGTTCACCCCTCCACTTT.

The chain uses TRBV19 and TRBJ2-7; D gene uncertain. Trimming removed 1 base at V and 6 bases at J, with 10 bases between. This CDR3 spans 13 amino acids. Germline V CDR1 and CDR2: LNHDA, SQIVND (reference sequence). CDR3 bases: TGTGCCAGTAGTATAGGACCGGAATCCGAGCAGTACTTC. This encodes CASSIGPESEQYF.

The chain is built from TRBV25-1 and TRBJ2-3; the match to TRBD2 covers 7 bases. CDR3 size: 12 residues. CDR1 is MGHDK, CDR2 SYGVNS, per germline. CDR3 nucleotides: TGTGCTTCCCGCGGGGGTGCAGATACGCAGTATTTT. Translated: CASRGGADTQYF.

The V and J genes are TRBV27 and TRBJ2-3, with D unresolved. There are 17 residues in the CDR3. V lost 8 bases to trimming and J lost 1 base, with 22 bases between them. Germline-derived CDR1 and CDR2 are MNHEY and SMNVEV (reference sequence). The chain's CDR3 is CASCHLPELWGTDTQYF. CDR3 DNA sequence: TGTGCCAGCTGCCATCTTCCCGAGCTTTGGGGCACAGATACGCAGTATTTT.

J is TRBJ2-3 and V is TRBV6-1, with 8 bases lining up with TRBD2. Germline loops: CDR1 MNHNS, CDR2 SASEGT. Germline trimming cut 2 bases from V and 0 bases from J; bases unmatched to any gene: 4. CDR3 length equals 16 residues. CDR3: CASSEMSGGSTDTQYF. The CDR3 nucleotides are TGTGCCAGCAGTGAAATGAGCGGGGGAAGCACAGATACGCAGTATTTT.

The gene calls are TRBV20-1 and TRBJ1-4, with D perhaps TRBD1 (5 bases). The CDR3 is 14 amino acids. Looked up from germline, CDR1 is DFQATT and CDR2 is SNEGSKA (reference sequence). V lost 7 bases and J 5 bases, leaving 17 bases between the germline ends. The CDR3 DNA is TGCAGTGTTAGTTCCGGGACGCAAAATGAAAAACTGTTTTTT. Translation: CSVSSGTQNEKLFF.

J is TRBJ2-3 and V is TRBV20-1, with D uncertain. Germline loops: CDR1 DFQATT, CDR2 SNEGSKA (reference sequence). This CDR3 region has 11 residues. As DNA, the CDR3 is TGCAGCGGTTTAGTCACAGATACGCAGTATTTT. Protein product: CSGLVTDTQYF.

CDR3 DNA: TGTGCCACCAGTCCGGGGGGACTAGCGGATACAGATACGCAGTATTTT. This encodes CATSPGGLADTDTQYF. The rearrangement links TRBV24-1 to TRBJ2-3; 11 nucleotides line up with TRBD2. There are 16 residues in the CDR3. From germline, CDR1 is KGHDR and CDR2 SFDVKD. Trimming at V came to 6 bases and at J to 3 bases, leaving 7 bases not matched to a gene.

This clone was counted once. This rearrangement joins TRBV12-3 or TRBV12-4 to TRBJ2-1; TRBD2 matches 11 bases. With 3 bases clipped from V and 12 bases from J, the junction kept 1 base outside the gene matches. CDR3 length: 12 amino acids. The DNA for the CDR3 is TGTGCCAGCAGTTTCCTAGCGGGGGGGCAGTTCTTC. It translates to CASSFLAGGQFF.

The chain has TRBV6-1 and TRBJ1-2; 8 nucleotides line up with TRBD1. Losses at the gene ends were 2 bases for V and 8 bases for J; bases not matched to a gene: 13. Germline CDR1 and CDR2: MNHNS and SASEGT. There are 16 residues in the CDR3. In DNA, the CDR3 is TGTGCCAGCAGTGAAAGCGGGACAGGCGGGGTGAGGGGCTACACCTTC. Encoded protein: CASSESGTGGVRGYTF.

The chain uses TRBV7-9 and TRBJ2-2; D call uncertain. The ends were cut back, 0 bases at V and 1 base at J, with 9 bases in the middle. CDR1 is SEHNR and CDR2 is FQNEAQ in the germline V gene (reference sequence). CDR3 length equals 16 residues. Written as DNA, the CDR3 is TGTGCCAGCAGCTTAGCCACAGCATGGAACACCGGGGAGCTGTTTTTT. Protein product: CASSLATAWNTGELFF.

The V call is TRBV6-2 or TRBV6-3, the J call TRBJ1-1; 8 nucleotides line up with TRBD1. The germline V gene has CDR1 MNHEY and CDR2 SVGEGT. The CDR3 is 16 residues long. The trim removed 5 bases at V and 2 bases at J, leaving 10 bases unmatched. CDR3: CASSQLVAGGNTEAFF. For the CDR3, the DNA is TGTGCCAGCAGTCAACTGGTGGCAGGGGGCAACACTGAAGCTTTCTTT.

The V call is TRBV19, the J call TRBJ2-4; tentative D call: TRBD1 (5 bases). V was cut by 8 bases and J by 0 bases, with 20 bases left in between. The germline V gene encodes CDR1 LNHDA and CDR2 SQIVND (reference sequence). The CDR3 covers 17 residues. CDR3 nucleotides: TGTGCCAGTGGGAAGGGGCAACCCCAACTAGCCAAAAACATTCAGTACTTC. This codes for CASGKGQPQLAKNIQYF.

The chain recombines TRBV6-4 with TRBJ1-4; D remains unclear. V was pared by 6 bases and J by 7 bases, with 18 bases between. The CDR3 contains 15 residues. From germline, CDR1 is MRHNA and CDR2 SNTAGT. DNA of the CDR3: TGTGCCAGCAGCCCGGGAGTCTTTGTAGGTGAAAAACTGTTTTTT. Residues: CASSPGVFVGEKLFF.

The chain combines TRBV19 with TRBJ1-4, with D unresolved. V lost 7 bases to trimming and J lost 1 base, with 13 bases between them. This CDR3 spans 15 amino acids. From germline, CDR1 is LNHDA and CDR2 SQIVND (reference sequence). In DNA form, the CDR3 reads TGTGCCAGTACCGAAATCGGGCAAACTAATGAAAAACTGTTTTTT. Translated: CASTEIGQTNEKLFF.

This chain links TRBV6-5 with TRBJ2-2, with D unclear. CDR1 MNHEY and CDR2 SVGAGI come from the germline V gene. The CDR3 totals 15 residues. Trimming took off 6 bases at V and 0 bases at J, with 11 bases between the two ends. The DNA of the CDR3 is TGTGCCAGCAGCGTACGAGTCGCGAACACCGGGGAGCTGTTTTTT. It specifies CASSVRVANTGELFF.